A single T cell receptor (beta chain) is shown here with its context. What it recognizes is unknown. Noted treatment: approximately 9-day PBMC culture with coronavirus spike peptide pools or control peptides (ViraFEST assay). The unexposed donor provided CD4+ T cells, which were taken before the COVID-19 pandemic (2011-2018). The data stem from a study of vaccination and CD4 T cells after COVID-19. Sequence data for DNA of cultured CD4+ T cells were generated by the Oncomine TCR Beta short-read assay. A single record per CDR3 protein comes from TCRdb applying MiXCR to the PCR reads. The data hold roughly 9,000 distinct CDR3 sequences, with around 48% observed a single time. The specimen sequenced was CD4+ T cells from blood, cultured in vitro. The source of this sequence is a human donor in good health.

The CDR3 loop is CASSPPWQPRDTEAFF. The CDR3 DNA sequence: TGTGCCAGCAGTCCCCCGTGGCAGCCTCGCGACACTGAAGCTTTCTTT. The rearrangement joins TRBV28 to TRBJ1-1; D not certain. The germline V gene has CDR1 MDHEN and CDR2 SYDVKM. Trimming left V 5 bases short and J 3 bases short, with 19 bases between. The CDR3 contains 16 residues.